In its sample, the clone carrying this TCR beta chain was seen a few times. This record comes from a study of blood T cells in healthy people across ages. CDR3 length: 14 amino acids. With a J-beta primer mix and a sample-barcoded 5' primer, a second PCR ran about 7 to 12 cycles. A tag from a template-switch adaptor with 12 random nucleotides marked each cDNA molecule. TCRdb independently ran MiXCR on the 5' RACE reads; one entry per CDR3 protein. The table records 650,000 to 800,000 distinct CDR3 sequences, approximately 44% of them present only once. Source material: blood. This clonotype was obtained from a man aged 60 to 75 in good health. The chain combines TRBV12-3 or TRBV12-4 with TRBJ2-5; perhaps D is TRBD1 or TRBD2 (5 bases each). The end of the DNA is better explained by TRBJ2-7, so the J call may be wrong. The CDR3 here is CASSFAQGPYEQYF. The CDR3 DNA follows: TGTGCCAGCAGTTTTGCCCAGGGACCTTACGAGCAGTACTTC.